Listed here is a single T cell receptor beta chain. Antigen unknown. The data derive from a study of OX40 agonist ivuxolimab in advanced cancers. Study findings and constraints: Researchers did not determine the expanded peripheral T cells' antigen specificity.

In germline, CDR1 is SGDLS, CDR2 YYNGEE. The trim removed 4 bases at V and 3 bases at J, leaving 13 bases unmatched. The CDR3 extends over 17 amino acids. Sequenced by immunoSEQ multiplex PCR; TCRdb stores in-frame clones only, minus some. This table holds roughly 40,000 clones, about 90% found once. The V gene is TRBV9, the J gene TRBJ2-3, with 8 bases matching TRBD1. The starting material was CD4+ or CD8+ T cells sorted from blood, obtained in a trial of the OX40 agonist ivuxolimab. This sequence originates from an adult with an advanced solid tumor such as melanoma, head and neck, liver or kidney cancer. CDR3 region: CASSLNARTGTTDTQYF. Here the CDR3 DNA reads TGTGCCAGCAGCCTTAACGCCCGGACAGGGACTACAGATACGCAGTATTTT.